The subject of this entry is one TCR beta chain. This sample is part of a study of blood T cell repertoires in COVID-19. V lost 6 bases and J lost 8, with 16 bases in between. There are 13 residues in the CDR3. The germline V gene encodes CDR1 MDHEN and CDR2 SYDVKM. Source study methods: The assay estimated nucleated cells by amplifying reference gene primers. Data came from immunoSEQ multiplex PCR; TCRdb stores just in-frame clones and leaves some out. That table supplies the V and J calls and clone size; D and trimming were determined from the DNA. In the table there are a few hundred thousand clones, about 84% of which are singletons.

The chain has TRBV28 and TRBJ1-2; D is ambiguous. Source material: peripheral blood. The source of this sequence is a human donor in a cohort sampled during active COVID-19. For the CDR3, the DNA is TGTGCCAGCAGCCCTGTAGCGACCGGCGGCTACACCTTC. Protein sequence: CASSPVATGGYTF.